This T cell receptor beta chain was recorded in a study of T-cell reconstitution after alpha-beta-depleted transplantation in children. Overall study results and limits: Among T cells one year after transplant, newly produced cells accounted for most counts and diversity. Surviving recipient T cells and thymic progenitors underlay high day-60 TCRbeta diversity in some patients. Several hundred rapidly expanded clones from non-depleted graft cells reportedly supplied alpha-beta T cells about two months post-transplant.

Germline-derived CDR1 and CDR2 are DFQATT and SNEGSKA (reference sequence). The CDR3 extends over 13 amino acids. V shed 6 bases and J shed 4 bases, with 15 bases lying between them. This clonotype came up many times. What it binds is unknown. The library targeted TCRbeta and was prepared with unique molecular identifiers. MiXCR, applied by TCRdb to the PCR reads, yields one record per CDR3 protein. The profile shows approximately 97,000 distinct CDR3 sequences, approximately 8% of them singletons. This chain connects TRBV20-1 to TRBJ2-5; D is possibly TRBD1 (6 bases). The source of this sequence is a boy between 2 and 10 years old with acute lymphoblastic leukemia, due to receive a stem cell transplant. Sample: PBMCs, taken before TCRalphabeta/CD19-depleted stem cell transplant. The CDR3 DNA reads as TGCAGTGCCCCCAGGGGCGAGGCAGAGACCCAGTACTTC. Its protein product is CSAPRGEAETQYF.